These 15 T cell receptor beta chains came from one sample sequenced in a study of beta chain features in type 1 diabetes listed by TCRdb under 2018. The method was the immunoSEQ multiplex PCR assay. The entire amount of isolated RNA was reverse transcribed using the High Capacity cDNA Reverse Transcription Kit, so the sequenced TCRB transcripts were expressed ones. In TCRdb, the immuneACCESS table is reduced to in-frame sequences with V and J assigned. These tables do not hold every clone; where another copy was compared, an unresolved V gene accounts for under half, and the others remain unexplained. This sample holds 350,000 or so clones; 15% to 20% were observed only once. In total, the top ten clones hold approximately 0.041% of the sample. The sequencing input was naive CD4+ T cells from blood. Taken with the paper, the label for cell subset or site translates to: true naive CD4+ T cells. The receptors come from a woman aged 18-35 years in good health.

The chain uses TRBV29-1 and TRBJ2-3; TRBD2 matches 9 bases. Germline V gene data show CDR1 as SQVTM and CDR2 as ANQGSEA. This CDR3 spans 22 amino acids. V lost 4 bases to trimming and J lost 2 bases; unmatched junction nucleotides: 28. CDR3 sequence (DNA): TGCAGCGTTGGGAGGACGGTCCATGAATTCAGCGGGAGGTTTAAGGCCACAGATACGCAGTATTTT. It codes for CSVGRTVHEFSGRFKATDTQYF.

V is TRBV7-2 and J is TRBJ2-5; the match to TRBD2 covers 11 bases. Losses at the gene ends were 1 base for V and 3 bases for J; bases not matched to a gene: 4. CDR1 and CDR2 from the germline V gene are SGHTA and FQGNSA. The CDR3 consists of 16 residues. CDR3 loop: CASSLVLAGGKETQYF. The CDR3 bases are TGTGCCAGCAGCTTAGTGCTAGCGGGGGGAAAAGAGACCCAGTACTTC.

The table lists this clone with a few counts. V usage is TRBV4-1 and J usage is TRBJ1-2, with a tentative D call TRBD1 (5 bases). Germline V lookup: CDR1 MGHRA, CDR2 YSYEKL. V shed 2 bases and J shed 8 bases, with 15 bases lying between them. The length of the CDR3 is 14 residues. The DNA for the CDR3 is TGCGCCAGCAGCCAACCCGGGACTGTGAGCGGCTACACCTTC. It translates to CASSQPGTVSGYTF.

This clone was observed a few times. The J gene is TRBJ2-6, the V gene TRBV5-4, with 8 bases that match TRBD1. CDR1 and CDR2 from the germline V gene are SGHNT and YYREEE (reference sequence). Germline trimming cut 3 bases from V and 7 bases from J; bases unmatched to any gene: 6. The CDR3 sequence is 15 residues long. The CDR3 loop reads CASSYPGQGANVLTF. The CDR3 DNA reads as TGTGCCAGCAGCTACCCCGGACAGGGTGCCAACGTCCTGACTTTC.

This clone was recorded a few times. This rearrangement joins TRBV7-9 to TRBJ2-7; D possibly corresponds to TRBD2 (6 bases). This CDR3 contains 15 residues. CDR1 and CDR2 (germline): SEHNR, FQNEAQ (reference sequence). V was pared by 2 bases and J by 3 bases, with 14 bases between. DNA for the CDR3: TGTGCCAGCAGCTTAAGAGGAGGGGACGACTACGAGCAGTACTTC. Translating it yields CASSLRGGDDYEQYF.

This chain joins TRBV11-3 and TRBJ2-5; TRBD1 matches 9 bases. V lost 0 bases and J lost 5; bases outside the gene matches: 4. Germline lookup yields CDR1 SGHNT and CDR2 YENEEA. The CDR3 spans 15 residues. The CDR3 region has the DNA TGTGCCAGCAGCTTAGAAGGACAGGGGAAGGAGACCCAGTACTTC. Its protein product is CASSLEGQGKETQYF. The entire variable domain, with the rest obtained from reference TRBV11-3 and TRBJ2-5, is as follows: EAGVVQSPRYKIIEKKQPVAFWCNPISGHNTLYWYLQNLGQGPELLIRYENEEAVDDSQLPKDRFSAERLKGVDSTLKIQPAELGDSAVYLCASSLEGQGKETQYFGPGTRLLVL.

A few counts support this clone. The chain employs TRBV30 and TRBJ2-3, with 7 positions matching TRBD1. The CDR3 spans 15 residues. V lost 0 bases, J lost 4 bases, and 7 bases stayed unmatched. CDR1 is GTSNPN, CDR2 SVGIG, per germline (reference sequence). CDR3 coding DNA: TGTGCCTGGAGTGTAGGAAGGGGGCGGGCAGATACGCAGTATTTT. This sequence encodes CAWSVGRGRADTQYF.

This clone appeared a few times. The chain has TRBV5-1 and TRBJ2-1; TRBD2 agrees at 7 bases. The junction had 11 bases not matched to a gene; V was cut back by 3 bases and J by 8 bases. The CDR3 covers 15 residues. Per the germline V gene, CDR1 is SGHRS and CDR2 is YFSETQ. The CDR3 sequence is CASSSTSAWRDEQFF. CDR3 coding DNA: TGCGCCAGCAGCTCAACTAGCGCTTGGCGCGATGAGCAGTTCTTC.

CDR3 in DNA: TGTGCCAGCGCGAGGTCTAGCGGGGGATCCGTGTCGCAGTATTTT. As protein: CASARSSGGSVSQYF. The chain is built from TRBV9 and TRBJ2-3; 10 nucleotides line up with TRBD2. Trimming removed 7 bases from V and 10 bases from J; junction bases left unmatched: 15. The length of the CDR3 is 15 residues. Germline-derived CDR1 and CDR2 are SGDLS and YYNGEE.

This clone has more than one count but fewer than ten. The chain has TRBV5-1 and TRBJ2-1, with 11 bases fitting TRBD2. Trimming at V came to 4 bases and at J to 8 bases, leaving 14 bases not matched to a gene. This CDR3 comprises 17 residues. Germline CDR1 is SGHRS and CDR2 is YFSETQ. The chain's CDR3 is CASSPPGASGGLYEQFF. Here the CDR3 DNA reads TGCGCCAGCAGCCCCCCGGGCGCTAGCGGGGGGTTGTATGAGCAGTTCTTC.

CDR3 in amino acids: CASSLGGTGTNEKLFF. CDR3 DNA: TGTGCCAGCAGCTTGGGAGGGACAGGGACTAATGAAAAACTGTTTTTT. The rearrangement uses TRBV7-2 and TRBJ1-4; 9 nucleotides agree with TRBD1. V gave up 3 bases and J gave up 2 bases; unmatched junction bases: 4. From germline, CDR1 is SGHTA and CDR2 FQGNSA. The CDR3 length is 16 residues.

The chain carries TRBV5-4 and TRBJ2-3, with TRBD2 as a possible D gene (5 bases). The CDR3 has 16 residues. V was trimmed by 4 bases and J by 7 bases, leaving 22 bases between them. In germline, CDR1 is SGHNT, CDR2 YYREEE (reference sequence). The CDR3 region is CASSPGLSGGGNTQYF. In DNA form, the CDR3 reads TGTGCCAGCAGCCCTGGCTTGAGCGGTGGAGGAAATACGCAGTATTTT.

This CDR3 is CAWKGGGGERAFF. The CDR3 nucleotides are TGTGCCTGGAAAGGAGGGGGAGGGGAAAGAGCTTTCTTT. The chain carries TRBV30 and TRBJ1-1, with D perhaps matching TRBD1 (6 bases). The length of the CDR3 is 13 residues. V was pared by 4 bases and J by 10 bases, with 19 bases between. Germline V gene sequence: CDR1 GTSNPN, CDR2 SVGIG (reference sequence).

The CDR3 is CASSFSGGTEAFF. CDR3 nucleotide sequence: TGCGCCAGCAGCTTTTCGGGGGGCACTGAAGCTTTCTTT. The rearrangement links TRBV5-1 to TRBJ1-1, with D perhaps matching TRBD1 (5 bases). Germline CDR1 and CDR2: SGHRS and YFSETQ. Trimming cost V 2 bases and J 4 bases, with 9 bases left between them. The CDR3 is 13 amino acids. Supplemented by reference TRBV5-1 and TRBJ1-1, the full variable domain reads KAGVTQTPRYLIKTRGQQVTLSCSPISGHRSVSWYQQTPGQGLQFLFEYFSETQRNKGNFPGRFSGRQFSNSRSEMNVSTLELGDSALYLCASSFSGGTEAFFGQGTRLTVV.

The genes are TRBV11-2 and TRBJ1-2, with 7 nucleotides matching TRBD1. V lost 0 bases and J lost 7; bases outside the gene matches: 5. Germline V lookup: CDR1 SGHAT, CDR2 FQNNGV. This CDR3 is built from 14 residues. The CDR3 DNA sequence: TGTGCCAGCAGCTTAGATAAGGGGGCGAGTGGCTACACCTTC. Translation gives CASSLDKGASGYTF.